This T cell receptor beta chain was documented in a study of T cell repertoires in cytomegalovirus infection. From the reads, TCRdb called clonotypes with MiXCR, one entry per CDR3 protein. The profile shows some 160,000 distinct CDR3 sequences, about a sixth of them singletons. The ends lost 4 bases at V and 2 bases at J; junction bases unmatched: 7. The CDR3 length is 16 residues. The germline V gene has CDR1 SGHTA and CDR2 FQGNSA. This clonotype has a count of ten or more. The chain combines TRBV7-2 with TRBJ2-1; 8 bases line up with TRBD2. The sequence was collected from a human donor in good health (CMV status not recorded). Some clones in this sample may be carry-over from other donors' samples. The source material was CD8+ T cells from PBMCs. CDR3 region: CASSSRDSGAYNEQFF. For the CDR3, the DNA is TGTGCCAGCAGCTCTCGGGATAGCGGGGCCTACAATGAGCAGTTCTTC.